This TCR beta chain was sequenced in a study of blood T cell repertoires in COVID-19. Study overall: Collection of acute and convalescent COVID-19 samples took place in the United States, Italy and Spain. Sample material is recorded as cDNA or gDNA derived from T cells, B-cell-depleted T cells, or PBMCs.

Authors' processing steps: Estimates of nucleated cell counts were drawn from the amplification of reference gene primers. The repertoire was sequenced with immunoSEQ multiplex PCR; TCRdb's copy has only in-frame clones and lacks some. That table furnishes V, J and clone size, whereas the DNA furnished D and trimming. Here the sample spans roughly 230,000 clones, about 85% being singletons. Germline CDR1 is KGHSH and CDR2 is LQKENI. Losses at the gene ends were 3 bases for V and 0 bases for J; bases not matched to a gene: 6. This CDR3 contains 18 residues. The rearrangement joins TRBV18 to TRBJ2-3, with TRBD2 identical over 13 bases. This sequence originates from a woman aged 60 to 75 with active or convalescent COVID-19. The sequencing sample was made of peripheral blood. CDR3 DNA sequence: TGTGCCAGCTCACCTAGCGGGACTAGCGGGACTAGCACAGATACGCAGTATTTT. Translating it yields CASSPSGTSGTSTDTQYF.